The subject of this entry is one T cell receptor beta chain. Its target is unknown. This sample was taken from a study of T cell responses to AZD1222 COVID-19 vaccine. Study-wide results and limits: Reportedly, close to half of spike-specific TCRs are directed against unmutated variant regions. Repertoire sampling was restricted to post-peak T cell response timepoints.

V lost 4 bases, J lost 0 bases, and 12 bases lay in between. The CDR3 spans 16 residues. CDR1 and CDR2 (germline): SGHVS, FNYEAQ. Clones were sequenced by immunoSEQ multiplex PCR, and TCRdb holds only the in-frame ones, with some missing. The sample lists around 160,000 clones; approximately 91% were seen once. This chain connects TRBV7-6 to TRBJ2-2, with D perhaps assigned TRBD1 or TRBD2 (6 bases each). This clonotype originated in an adult in good health. The sequences come from peripheral blood, collected on day 0 of AZD1222 vaccination. The CDR3 region is CASSSPGGPNTGELFF. The CDR3 DNA reads as TGTGCCAGCAGCTCCCCCGGGGGCCCGAACACCGGGGAGCTGTTTTTT.